A single TCR beta chain is shown here with its context. Template: tumor biopsy or peripheral blood genomic DNA, roughly 550-6,500 ng per sample. The data belong to a study of T cells in tumors after PD-1 blockade. As for the study in general: Daily vismodegib 150 mg continued in a subset of anti-PD-1-treated patients.

Sequencing was performed with immunoSEQ multiplex PCR; in TCRdb, only in-frame clones are kept and a portion is missing. In the table there are around 51,000 clones, around 85% of which are singletons. The V and J ends lost 1 base and 3 bases respectively, with 10 bases between them. Germline-derived CDR1 and CDR2 are SGHAT and FQDESV (reference sequence). This CDR3 region has 14 residues. The material sequenced was PBMCs, taken before anti-PD-1 treatment. The chain employs TRBV11-1 and TRBJ2-7, with D possibly TRBD1 on 5 matching bases. The receptor was derived from a human donor with basal cell carcinoma. The CDR3 sequence: CASSLGGGFYEQYF. CDR3 nucleotides: TGTGCCAGCAGCTTAGGGGGCGGATTCTACGAGCAGTACTTC. The full variable domain, completed using reference TRBV11-1 and TRBJ2-7, is EAEVAQSPRYKITEKSQAVAFWCDPISGHATLYWYRQILGQGPELLVQFQDESVVDDSQLPKDRFSAERLKGVDSTLKIQPAELGDSAMYLCASSLGGGFYEQYFGPGTRLTVT.